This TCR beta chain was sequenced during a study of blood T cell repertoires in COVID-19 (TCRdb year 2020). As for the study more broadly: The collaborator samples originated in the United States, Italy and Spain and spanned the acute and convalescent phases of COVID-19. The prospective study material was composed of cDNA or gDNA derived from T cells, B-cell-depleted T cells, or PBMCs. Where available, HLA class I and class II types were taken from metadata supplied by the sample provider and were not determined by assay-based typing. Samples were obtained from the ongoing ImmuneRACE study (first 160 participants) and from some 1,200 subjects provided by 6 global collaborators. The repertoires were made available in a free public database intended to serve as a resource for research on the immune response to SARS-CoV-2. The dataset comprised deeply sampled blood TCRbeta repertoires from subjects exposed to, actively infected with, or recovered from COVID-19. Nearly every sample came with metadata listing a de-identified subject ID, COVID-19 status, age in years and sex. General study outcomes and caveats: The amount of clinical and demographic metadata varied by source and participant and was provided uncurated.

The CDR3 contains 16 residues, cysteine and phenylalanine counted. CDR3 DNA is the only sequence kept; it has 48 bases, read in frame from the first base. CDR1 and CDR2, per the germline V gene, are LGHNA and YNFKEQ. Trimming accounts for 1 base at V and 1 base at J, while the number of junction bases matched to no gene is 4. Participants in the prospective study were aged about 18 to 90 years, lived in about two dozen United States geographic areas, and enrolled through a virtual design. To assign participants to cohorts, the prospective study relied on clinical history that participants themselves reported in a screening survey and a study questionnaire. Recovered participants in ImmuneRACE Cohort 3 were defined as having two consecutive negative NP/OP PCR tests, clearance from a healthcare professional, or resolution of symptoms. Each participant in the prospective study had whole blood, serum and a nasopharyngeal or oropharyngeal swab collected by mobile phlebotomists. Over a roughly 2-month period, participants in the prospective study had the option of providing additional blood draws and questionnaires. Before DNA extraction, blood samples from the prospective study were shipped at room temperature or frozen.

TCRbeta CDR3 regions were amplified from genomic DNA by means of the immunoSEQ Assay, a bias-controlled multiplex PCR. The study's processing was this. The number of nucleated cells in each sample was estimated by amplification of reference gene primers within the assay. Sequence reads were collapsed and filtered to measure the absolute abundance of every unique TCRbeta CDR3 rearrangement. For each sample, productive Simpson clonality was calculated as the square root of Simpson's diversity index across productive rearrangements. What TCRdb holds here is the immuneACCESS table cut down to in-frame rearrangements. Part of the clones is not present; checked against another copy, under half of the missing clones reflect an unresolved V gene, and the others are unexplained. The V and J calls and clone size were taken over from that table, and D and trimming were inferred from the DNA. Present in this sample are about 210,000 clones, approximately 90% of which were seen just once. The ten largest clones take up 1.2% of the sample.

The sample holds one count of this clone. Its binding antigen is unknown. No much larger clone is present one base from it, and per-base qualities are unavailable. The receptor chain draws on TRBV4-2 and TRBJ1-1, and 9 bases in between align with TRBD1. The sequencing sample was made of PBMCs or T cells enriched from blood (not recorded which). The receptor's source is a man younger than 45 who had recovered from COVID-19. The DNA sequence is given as TGTGCCAGCAGCCAAGGACAGGGGGTTGGGAACACTGAAGCTTTCTTT. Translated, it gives CASSQGQGVGNTEAFF.